These 9 T cell receptor beta chains came from one sample sequenced in a study of T cells in Graves' hyperthyroidism and ophthalmopathy. What was amplified from RNA transcripts were TCR beta CDR3 regions. An initial round of RT-PCR targeting the TCR CDR3 relied on the HTBI primer set. TCRdb independently ran MiXCR on the multiplex PCR reads; one entry per CDR3 protein. The sample lists some 400,000 distinct CDR3 sequences; approximately 20% were seen once. Sequenced sample: blood. These receptors came from a woman aged 18-35 years with Graves' hyperthyroidism.

A few counts support this clonotype. As DNA, the CDR3 is TGTGCCAGCAGCTCGGACGGGGGCCCCTACGAGCAGTACTTC. Its translation: CASSSDGGPYEQYF. The chain employs TRBV7-9 and TRBJ2-7; D may be TRBD1 or TRBD2 (6 bases each). V was cut by 4 bases and J by 2 bases, with 12 bases left in between. Germline V lookup: CDR1 SEHNR, CDR2 FQNEAQ (reference sequence). The CDR3 totals 14 residues.

Worth noting for this clonotype: This may come from a read error, since a much larger clone is one base off. The CDR3 sequence: CASRREGTEACF. CDR3 bases: TGTGCCAGTCGGAGGGAGGGTACTGAAGCTTGCTTT. This chain links TRBV19 with TRBJ1-1; D remains unclear. The CDR3 has 12 amino acids. The germline CDR1 and CDR2 sequences are LNHDA and SQIVND (reference sequence).

Concerning this clonotype: This may be a read error, as it is one base from a much larger clone. The chain is built from TRBV2 and TRBJ1-5, with a weak D call TRBD1 (5 bases). Trimming removed 10 bases at V and 9 bases at J, with 19 bases between. This CDR3 has 13 residues. Germline-derived CDR1 and CDR2 are SNHLY and FYNNEI. CDR3 amino acids: CAITQTGDGPQHF. The CDR3, as DNA: TGTGCCATCACTCAGACGGGGGATGGGCCCCAGCATTTT.

This clonotype occurred many times. This chain joins TRBV6-1 and TRBJ2-7; the match to TRBD1 covers 7 bases. The germline gives CDR1 MNHNS, CDR2 SASEGT. The J segment lost 5 bases and the V segment lost 10 bases, leaving 11 bases of the junction unmatched. This CDR3 has 13 residues. The CDR3 DNA is TGTGCCACCTCAGACAGGGTAATGGACGAGCAGTACTTC. Encoded protein: CATSDRVMDEQYF.

The chain is built from TRBV4-1 and TRBJ2-3; D ambiguous. The V end was cut by 3 bases, the J end by 2 bases, with 15 bases between. Germline CDR1 and CDR2: MGHRA and YSYEKL. The CDR3 runs to 16 residues. CDR3 loop: CASSHDSLHFTDTQYF. The CDR3, as DNA: TGCGCCAGCAGCCACGACTCCCTTCATTTCACAGATACGCAGTATTTT.

Turning to this clonotype: With a much larger clone just one base away, this may be a read error. The chain employs TRBV7-6 and TRBJ1-2, with no clear D. CDR3 length: 13 amino acids. Germline lookup yields CDR1 SGHVS and CDR2 FNYEAQ. CDR3: CTSSSIGFYGYTF. The CDR3 bases are TGTACCAGCAGCTCGATAGGGTTCTATGGCTACACCTTC.

The sample holds many counts of this clonotype. The chain employs TRBV11-1 and TRBJ2-7; D is possibly TRBD2 (7 bases). The germline V gene has CDR1 SGHAT and CDR2 FQDESV (reference sequence). The V and J ends lost 5 bases and 0 bases respectively, with 17 bases between them. The CDR3 length is 16 residues. The DNA of the CDR3 is TGTGCCAGCAGCAGGGGAGGGGGATCGAGCTCCTACGAGCAGTACTTC. Its translation: CASSRGGGSSSYEQYF.

This clonotype came up many times. This chain joins TRBV12-3 or TRBV12-4 and TRBJ2-7; D is undetermined. The V gene lost 4 bases and the J gene lost 3 bases, with 7 bases spanning the gap. This CDR3 is built from 12 residues. This CDR3 is CASSSQDYEQYF. The CDR3 DNA sequence: TGTGCCAGCAGTTCCCAGGACTACGAGCAGTACTTC.

The chain combines TRBV18 with TRBJ1-1; D is unresolved. Trimming removed 6 bases at V and 0 bases at J, with 11 bases between. The CDR3 spans 14 residues. Germline loops: CDR1 KGHSH, CDR2 LQKENI. Here the CDR3 DNA reads TGTGCCAGCTCCGCAGACAAGTTGAACACTGAAGCTTTCTTT. Its protein is CASSADKLNTEAFF.